The rows below give T cell receptor beta chains drawn from one sample of a study of blood T cell repertoires in COVID-19. Repertoires were generated with immunoSEQ multiplex PCR, while TCRdb's copy carries only in-frame clones and drops some. The sample includes about 180,000 clones, around 86% seen only once; the top ten take around 8.6%. The sequenced material came from PBMCs or T cells enriched from blood (not recorded which). These receptors originate from a woman aged 25 to 45 who had recovered from COVID-19. Each CDR3 is given with its conserved first and last residue. The D gene is left open where the match is weak. Where a row states a size, it is once, few, many or the class of an expanded clone; other rows omit it.

J gene | V gene | CDR3 length | D gene | clone size | CDR3 protein | CDR3 DNA
TRBJ1-2 | TRBV5-6 | 15 | NA | NA | CASSLALEVGGGYTF | TGTGCCAGCAGCTTGGCTCTGGAGGTGGGGGGTGGCTACACCTTC
TRBJ1-5 | TRBV5-6 | 17 | TRBD1 | NA | CASSYGWTGDYNQPQHF | TGTGCCAGCAGCTATGGATGGACAGGGGATTACAATCAGCCCCAGCATTTT
TRBJ2-5 | TRBV11-2 | 12 | NA | NA | CASSLVQETQYF | TGTGCCAGCAGCTTAGTACAAGAGACCCAGTACTTC
TRBJ2-1 | TRBV6-5 | 15 | TRBD1 | NA | CASSYRGQGAYEQFF | TGTGCCAGCAGTTATCGGGGACAGGGGGCTTATGAGCAGTTCTTC
TRBJ2-3 | TRBV10-3 | 14 | NA | NA | CAIRSEQGPDTQYF | TGTGCCATCAGGAGCGAACAGGGCCCAGATACGCAGTATTTT
TRBJ2-1 | TRBV5-1 | 15 | NA | NA | CASSGVLQGGNEQFF | TGCGCCAGCAGCGGGGTTTTGCAGGGTGGCAATGAGCAGTTCTTC
TRBJ2-7 | TRBV29-1 | 14 | TRBD1 | once | CSVGGFGQGHEQYF | TGCAGCGTTGGAGGGTTTGGACAGGGCCACGAGCAGTACTTC
TRBJ2-7 | TRBV19 | 12 | NA | NA | CASSGDGQPQYF | TGTGCCAGTAGTGGAGACGGACAGCCGCAGTACTTC
TRBJ1-4 | TRBV7-9 | 14 | TRBD1 | NA | CASSLSQGARKLFF | TGTGCCAGCAGCTTATCACAGGGGGCGCGGAAACTGTTTTTT
TRBJ2-2 | TRBV2 | 15 | TRBD2 | NA | CASRESGGSTGELFF | TGTGCCAGCAGGGAAAGCGGGGGTTCCACCGGGGAGCTGTTTTTT
TRBJ1-1 | TRBV12-3/TRBV12-4 | 12 | NA | once | CASSSGQVEAFF | TGTGCCAGCAGCTCAGGACAAGTTGAAGCTTTCTTT
TRBJ2-4 | TRBV19 | 14 | TRBD1 | NA | CASTPDRGGNIQYF | TGTGCCAGTACCCCGGACAGGGGAGGAAACATTCAGTACTTC
TRBJ2-3 | TRBV5-1 | 14 | NA | NA | CASNQQVSTDTQYF | TGCGCCAGCAATCAACAGGTTAGCACAGATACGCAGTATTTT
TRBJ1-1 | TRBV5-8 | 16 | NA | NA | CASRDTRSFRGTEAFF | TGTGCCAGCAGAGACACCAGATCCTTCCGCGGGACTGAAGCTTTCTTT
TRBJ1-2 | TRBV19 | 16 | TRBD1 | NA | CASSTPDRGADYGYTF | TGTGCCAGTAGTACCCCTGACAGGGGCGCTGACTATGGCTACACCTTC
TRBJ2-3 | TRBV11-1 | 16 | NA | NA | CASSSAGAGEADTQYF | TGTGCCAGCAGCTCCGCGGGCGCCGGAGAAGCAGATACGCAGTATTTT
TRBJ1-3 | TRBV11-2 | 16 | NA | NA | CASSLSVGDAGNTIYF | TGTGCCAGCAGCTTATCAGTCGGGGATGCTGGAAACACCATATATTTT
TRBJ2-3 | TRBV9 | 14 | TRBD1 | NA | CASSATGPTDTQYF | TGTGCCAGCAGCGCGACAGGGCCCACAGATACGCAGTATTTT
TRBJ2-1 | TRBV7-2 | 14 | TRBD1 | NA | CASSYRGITNEQFF | TGTGCCAGCAGCTACAGGGGGATAACCAATGAGCAGTTCTTC
TRBJ2-3 | TRBV29-1 | 13 | TRBD1 | once | CSATDFRGIPQYF | TGCAGCGCGACAGACTTCAGGGGGATTCCGCAGTATTTT
TRBJ2-7 | TRBV7-2 | 15 | TRBD2 | NA | CASRRTSGRPYEQYF | TGTGCCAGCAGACGAACTAGCGGGAGACCCTACGAGCAGTACTTC
TRBJ2-3 | TRBV28 | 14 | NA | NA | CASSLTQRGDTQYF | TGTGCCAGCAGTTTAACCCAGAGAGGAGATACGCAGTATTTT
TRBJ2-7 | TRBV19 | 16 | TRBD2 | few | CASTPRLAGGAYEQYF | TGTGCCAGTACTCCACGACTAGCGGGAGGAGCTTACGAGCAGTACTTC
TRBJ2-2 | TRBV9 | 12 | NA | NA | CASSADSGELFF | TGTGCCAGCAGCGCGGACTCCGGGGAGCTGTTTTTT
TRBJ2-3 | TRBV10-3 | 13 | NA | NA | CAIRGGYTDTQYF | TGTGCCATTCGAGGCGGGTACACAGATACGCAGTATTTT
TRBJ2-4 | TRBV28 | 15 | TRBD1 | NA | CARLTGDLAKNIQYF | TGTGCCCGACTCACAGGGGACCTAGCCAAAAACATTCAGTACTTC
TRBJ2-1 | TRBV24-1 | 17 | TRBD2 | NA | CATSTSGSGSSYNEQFF | TGTGCCACCAGTACTAGCGGGAGTGGGAGCTCCTACAATGAGCAGTTCTTC
TRBJ2-7 | TRBV28 | 15 | TRBD1 | once | CASNIPGTGPYEQYF | TGTGCCAGCAACATTCCCGGGACAGGGCCCTACGAGCAGTACTTC
TRBJ2-3 | TRBV27 | 16 | TRBD2 | NA | CASTRLAGETKDTQYF | TGTGCCAGCACCCGACTAGCGGGAGAGACTAAGGATACGCAGTATTTT
TRBJ2-2 | TRBV19 | 15 | NA | NA | CASTIGLAGTGELFF | TGTGCCAGTACCATAGGCCTAGCTGGCACCGGGGAGCTGTTTTTT
TRBJ1-2 | TRBV5-1 | 14 | TRBD1 | NA | CASNPGTGPDGYTF | TGCGCCAGCAACCCCGGGACAGGACCCGATGGCTACACCTTC
TRBJ1-6 | TRBV5-1 | 15 | TRBD1 | NA | CASSLYRGANSPLHF | TGCGCCAGCAGCCTATACAGGGGGGCAAATTCACCCCTCCACTTT
TRBJ2-1 | TRBV7-3 | 15 | TRBD2 | NA | CASSFLAGVGNEQFF | TGTGCCAGCAGCTTCTTAGCGGGAGTGGGGAATGAGCAGTTCTTC
TRBJ1-6 | TRBV11-2 | 14 | NA | NA | CASITGTGGSPLHF | TGTGCCAGCATCACGGGGACCGGAGGGTCACCCCTCCACTTT
TRBJ2-2 | TRBV9 | 16 | TRBD2 | NA | CASSGGLAGTAGELFF | TGTGCCAGCAGCGGGGGCCTAGCGGGGACCGCCGGGGAGCTGTTTTTT
TRBJ1-1 | TRBV27 | 11 | NA | many | CASRGPFEAFF | TGTGCCAGCAGGGGGCCTTTTGAAGCTTTCTTT
TRBJ2-7 | TRBV5-4 | 16 | TRBD2 | NA | CASSSTRLAGLNEQYF | TGTGCCAGCAGCTCCACTCGACTAGCGGGGTTGAACGAGCAGTACTTC
TRBJ1-2 | TRBV16 | 12 | TRBD1 | NA | CASSRTGRGYTF | TGTGCCAGCAGCCGGACAGGGAGGGGCTACACCTTC
TRBJ2-7 | TRBV5-4 | 13 | NA | NA | CASSYLLSYEQYF | TGTGCCAGCAGCTACCTTCTATCCTACGAGCAGTACTTC
TRBJ1-6 | TRBV7-9 | 15 | TRBD1 | NA | CASSLAGTGKSPLHF | TGTGCCAGCAGCTTGGCCGGGACAGGGAAGTCACCCCTCCACTTT
TRBJ2-1 | TRBV6-4 | 14 | NA | medium-sized | CASSEGMAGGEQFF | TGTGCCAGCAGTGAGGGGATGGCGGGTGGTGAGCAGTTCTTC
TRBJ2-2 | TRBV19 | 18 | TRBD2 | NA | CASSGTSGRARGTGELFF | TGTGCCAGTAGTGGGACTAGCGGGAGGGCCCGGGGTACCGGGGAGCTGTTTTTT
TRBJ2-7 | TRBV5-1 | 13 | NA | few | CASGQGYSNEQYF | TGCGCCAGCGGGCAGGGCTACTCAAACGAGCAGTACTTC
TRBJ2-7 | TRBV27 | 19 | TRBD2 | NA | CASSPPSGLAGGRMHEQYF | TGTGCCAGCAGTCCCCCCTCGGGACTAGCGGGAGGAAGAATGCACGAGCAGTACTTC
TRBJ2-5 | TRBV12-3/TRBV12-4 | 13 | TRBD2 | NA | CASSRLAQETQYF | TGTGCCAGCAGTAGACTAGCACAAGAGACCCAGTACTTC
TRBJ2-2 | TRBV18 | 16 | NA | NA | CASSSLDRMHTGELFF | TGTGCCAGCTCATCCCTTGACAGGATGCACACCGGGGAGCTGTTTTTT
TRBJ2-1 | TRBV10-3 | 14 | TRBD2 | once | CAITPGGSINEQFF | TGTGCCATCACCCCTGGCGGGAGCATCAATGAGCAGTTCTTC
TRBJ2-7 | TRBV5-5 | 14 | TRBD2 | NA | CASNRIAGDYEQYF | TGTGCCAGCAATCGCATAGCGGGAGACTACGAGCAGTACTTC
TRBJ1-2 | TRBV5-4 | 12 | NA | NA | CASSSDSYGYTF | TGTGCCAGCAGCTCGGACAGCTATGGCTACACCTTC
TRBJ1-4 | TRBV7-9 | 14 | NA | few | CASSSTAFNEKLFF | TGTGCCAGCAGCTCCACAGCTTTTAATGAAAAACTGTTTTTT
TRBJ2-7 | TRBV4-2 | 14 | TRBD1 | NA | CASSQGTGLYEQYF | TGTGCCAGCAGCCAAGGGACAGGGCTTTACGAGCAGTACTTC
TRBJ2-7 | TRBV6-5 | 16 | TRBD2 | NA | CASSFSGLAGGHEQYF | TGTGCCAGCAGTTTCTCGGGACTAGCGGGAGGTCACGAGCAGTACTTC